This note documents a single T cell receptor (beta chain) sequence. The antigen remains unidentified. The sample comes from a study of cytomegalovirus exposure and HLA in healthy donors. Whole-study findings and limits: Researchers counted about 150 TCR beta chains as cytomegalovirus-associated. A later analysis linked a missense variant in DCLRE1C to the trimming of TCR beta V and J genes.

The PCR made use of 60 Vbeta and 13 Jbeta primers. Per the authors' pipeline: In a later analysis, roughly 11 million of about 80 million unique beta chains occurred in at least two donors. This table comes from immunoSEQ multiplex PCR, and its TCRdb copy is limited to in-frame clones, with some not included. The V and J calls and the clone size are those of that table, but D and trimming were determined from the DNA. The sample lists 120,000 or so clones; roughly 72% were seen once. The material sequenced was PBMCs. This TCR was sampled from a woman aged 45-60 years in good health and CMV-seropositive.

Here the CDR3 reads CASSATGNEQYF. Written as DNA, the CDR3 is TGTGCCAGCAGCGCTACAGGGAACGAGCAGTACTTC. The rearrangement links TRBV6-1 to TRBJ2-7; weak D call: TRBD1 (6 bases). Germline loops: CDR1 MNHNS, CDR2 SASEGT. CDR3 size: 12 residues. Trimming stripped 6 bases from V and 5 bases from J, with 11 bases between.